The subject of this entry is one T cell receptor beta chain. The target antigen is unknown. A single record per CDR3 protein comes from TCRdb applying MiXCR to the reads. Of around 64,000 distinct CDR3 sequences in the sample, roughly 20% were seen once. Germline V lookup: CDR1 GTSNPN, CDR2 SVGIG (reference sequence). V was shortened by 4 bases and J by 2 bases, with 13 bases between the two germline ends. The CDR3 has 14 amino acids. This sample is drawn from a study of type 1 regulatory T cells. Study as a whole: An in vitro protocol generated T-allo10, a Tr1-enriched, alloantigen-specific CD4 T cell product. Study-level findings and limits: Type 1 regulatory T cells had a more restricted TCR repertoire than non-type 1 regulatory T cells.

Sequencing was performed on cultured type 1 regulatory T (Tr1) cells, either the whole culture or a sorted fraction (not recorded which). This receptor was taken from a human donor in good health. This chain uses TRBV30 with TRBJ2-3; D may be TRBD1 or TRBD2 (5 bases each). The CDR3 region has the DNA TGTGCCTGGATCCCACGGGGCTTCACAGATACGCAGTATTTT. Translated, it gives CAWIPRGFTDTQYF.